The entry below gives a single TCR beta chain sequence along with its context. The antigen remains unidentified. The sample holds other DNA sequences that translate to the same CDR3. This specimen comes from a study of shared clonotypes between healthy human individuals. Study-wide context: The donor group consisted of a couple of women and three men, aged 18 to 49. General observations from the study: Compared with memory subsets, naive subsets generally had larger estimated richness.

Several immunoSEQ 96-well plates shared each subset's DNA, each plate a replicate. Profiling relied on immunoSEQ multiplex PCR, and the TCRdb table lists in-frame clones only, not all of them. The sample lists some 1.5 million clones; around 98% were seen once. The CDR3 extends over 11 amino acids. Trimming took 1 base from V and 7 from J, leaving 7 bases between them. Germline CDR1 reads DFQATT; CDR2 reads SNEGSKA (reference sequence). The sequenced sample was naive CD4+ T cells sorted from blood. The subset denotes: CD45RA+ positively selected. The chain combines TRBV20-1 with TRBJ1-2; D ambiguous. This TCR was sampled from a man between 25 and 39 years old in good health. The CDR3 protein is CSARGVGGYTF. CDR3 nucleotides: TGCAGTGCTAGAGGGGTGGGTGGCTACACCTTC.